This TCR beta chain came from a study of graft-versus-host responses after intestinal transplantation. Whole-study context: Transplant types were multivisceral, liver-intestinal, or isolated intestinal.

Method: immunoSEQ multiplex PCR; TCRdb's copy keeps in-frame clones and lacks some. This sample has around 87,000 clones, with roughly 92% found just once. CDR1 and CDR2 (germline): MNHNS, SASEGT. The CDR3 extends over 17 amino acids. The ends lost 4 bases at V and 3 bases at J; junction bases unmatched: 9. Comments on this clone: Antigen unknown.

The chain joins TRBV6-1 to TRBJ2-7, with TRBD2 matching 13 bases. The sequences come from unstimulated CD8+ T cells sorted from spleen or lymph node cells, collected before transplant. The receptor's source is a human donor who was the organ donor for an intestinal transplant. CDR3 sequence reads: CASSARLAGGYDYEQYF. In nucleotides, the CDR3 is TGTGCCAGCAGTGCCCGACTAGCGGGGGGCTACGACTACGAGCAGTACTTC.